Described below is a single T cell receptor beta chain sequence and its context. Only a few counts were recorded for this clonotype. Its target antigen remains unknown. No much larger clone is present one base from it, and per-base qualities are unavailable. The data derive from a study of T cell repertoires in cytomegalovirus infection (dated by TCRdb to about 2019). As for the study more broadly: Donor HLA type was relevant to the analysis, as public TCR beta signatures indicated carriage of CMV infection together with the matching HLA type. Findings and caveats that apply to the study as a whole: Carriers of CMV infection plus the relevant HLA type were discriminated by the cumulative frequency of public TCR beta family members in the study cohort and in an independent roughly 340-donor cohort. The ex vivo response was dominated by HLA-C-restricted CMV-specific TCR beta clonotypes, and the single most frequent clonotype in two of eight donors was supplied by these HLA-C-restricted clonotypes.

Clipping removes 4 bases from V and 5 bases from J, with 8 as the unmatched junction base count. CDR1 and CDR2 were assigned from the germline V gene as SGHVS and FQNEAQ. The CDR3 holds 15 amino acids from the cysteine to the valine. Of all the DNA, just the CDR3 is kept, 45 bases in frame from base 1. TCRdb lists the instrument as Illumina HiSeq 1500. The public reads were quality trimmed at Q25 with fastp and then assembled into clones with MiXCR by TCRdb, keeping productive beta chains. Every entry covers one CDR3 protein and lists the most common genes and DNA from its rows. The sample table lists about 680,000 distinct CDR3 sequences, 24% of them with a count of one. Clones ranked in the top ten supply 6.5% to 10% of the sample.

Material for sequencing was CD8+ T cells from PBMCs. This clonotype was sampled from a human donor in good health (CMV status not recorded). Some clones in this sample may be carry-over from other donors' samples. The rearranged chain carries TRBV7-8 and TRBJ2-7; TRBD1 lines up with 10 middle nucleotides. CDR3 protein: CASSSSRDRGDEQYV. The nucleotide sequence is given as TGTGCCAGCAGCTCAAGCCGGGACAGGGGTGACGAGCAGTACGTC.